Given below is one T cell receptor beta chain in context. The antigen is undetermined. Here immunoSEQ multiplex PCR was the method, and the copy in TCRdb shows in-frame clones only, minus some. The sample holds 130,000 or so clones, 80% to 90% seen once. This sample is part of a study of cytomegalovirus exposure and HLA in healthy donors. Study results and limitations: Specific recognition of CMV antigens was confirmed in vitro for a few chains (all CMV-associated). The investigators catalogued 150 to 200 TCR beta chains as cytomegalovirus-associated.

Sequencing was carried out using PBMCs. The receptor was derived from a woman aged 25 to 39 in good health and CMV-seropositive.

The CDR3 region has the DNA TGTGCCAGCAGCCGGGGACAGACCCAAGAGACCCAGTACTTC. It encodes CASSRGQTQETQYF. V and J are TRBV5-4 and TRBJ2-5, with 7 nucleotides matching TRBD1. Germline CDR1 SGHNT, CDR2 YYREEE (reference sequence). The CDR3 is 14 amino acids. J lost 1 base, V lost 4 bases, and 4 bases had no gene match.